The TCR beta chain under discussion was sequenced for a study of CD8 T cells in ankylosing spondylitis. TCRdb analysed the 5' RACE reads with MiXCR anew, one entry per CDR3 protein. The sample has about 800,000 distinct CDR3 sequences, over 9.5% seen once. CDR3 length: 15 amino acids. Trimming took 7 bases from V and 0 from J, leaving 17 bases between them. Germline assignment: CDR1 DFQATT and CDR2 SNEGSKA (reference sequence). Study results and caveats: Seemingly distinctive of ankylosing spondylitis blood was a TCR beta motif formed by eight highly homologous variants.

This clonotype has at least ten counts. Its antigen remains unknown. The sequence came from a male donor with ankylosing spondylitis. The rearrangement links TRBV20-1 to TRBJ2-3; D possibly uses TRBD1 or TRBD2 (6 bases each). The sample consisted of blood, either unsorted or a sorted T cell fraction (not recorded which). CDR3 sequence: CSVRPGGTSTDTQYF. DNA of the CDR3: TGCAGTGTACGGCCTGGGGGGACAAGCACAGATACGCAGTATTTT.